The 27 T cell receptor beta chains presented below share a single source sample, sequenced in a study of a mutant IDH1 vaccine in newly diagnosed glioma. Clones were sequenced by immunoSEQ multiplex PCR, and TCRdb holds only the in-frame ones, with some missing. This sample has about 46,000 clones, with approximately 84% found just once. The antigens of these receptors remain unknown. The time point was: week 47, end of study. Doses comprised 300 ug of mutant IDH1 20-mer peptide each, plus topical imiquimod. The sequenced sample was PBMCs, obtained from a glioma patient whose treatment included an IDH1 peptide vaccine. These receptors were obtained from a young woman with glioma. Some clones in this sample may be carry-over from other donors' samples.

The gene calls are TRBV9 and TRBJ2-1; D not resolved. V lost 3 bases to trimming and J lost 6 bases, with 10 bases between them. Germline CDR1 reads SGDLS; CDR2 reads YYNGEE. CDR3 length equals 13 residues. CDR3 in DNA: TGTGCCAGCAGCGGGGTTGTGGTCAATGAGCAGTTCTTC. Protein: CASSGVVVNEQFF.

The chain couples TRBV5-8 to TRBJ2-1; D possibly matches TRBD1 or TRBD2 (5 bases each). The CDR3 is 17 amino acids. V lost 1 base and J 0 bases, leaving 14 bases between the germline ends. In germline, CDR1 is SGHTS, CDR2 YDEGEE. The CDR3 protein is CASSLYGAASSYNEQFF. DNA for the CDR3: TGTGCCAGCAGCTTGTACGGGGCCGCGAGCTCCTACAATGAGCAGTTCTTC.

The genes are TRBV19 and TRBJ2-6; TRBD2 might be the D (6 bases). The V gene's germline CDR1 is LNHDA and CDR2 SQIVND (reference sequence). Trimming cost V 4 bases and J 0 bases, with 13 bases left between them. The CDR3 covers 17 residues. CDR3 sequence: CASSKGLTYSGANVLTF. The CDR3 nucleotides read TGTGCCAGTAGTAAGGGACTTACCTACTCTGGGGCCAACGTCCTGACTTTC.

The CDR3 DNA reads TGTGCCAGCAGCTTTCGGACAGGAGCTAGAGAGACCCAGTACTTC. It translates to CASSFRTGARETQYF. This chain connects TRBV5-6 to TRBJ2-5; 7 nucleotides agree with TRBD1. V gave up 2 bases and J gave up 4 bases; unmatched junction bases: 8. Germline V gene lookup returns CDR1 SGHDT and CDR2 YYEEEE. This CDR3 spans 15 amino acids.

The genes are TRBV6-4 and TRBJ2-1, with 13 bases that match TRBD2. The germline V gene has CDR1 MRHNA and CDR2 SNTAGT. The ends lost 5 bases at V and 8 bases at J; junction bases unmatched: 3. The length of the CDR3 is 14 residues. CDR3 nucleotide sequence: TGTGCCAGCAGTTCACTAGCGGGAGGGGATGAGCAGTTCTTC. Protein sequence: CASSSLAGGDEQFF.

In this sample, this clone turned up once. V is TRBV18 and J is TRBJ2-7; tentatively, D is TRBD2 (7 bases). The ends were cut back, 0 bases at V and 3 bases at J, with 12 bases in the middle. This CDR3 is 15 amino acids long. Germline values: CDR1 KGHSH, CDR2 LQKENI. The CDR3 coding sequence is TGTGCCAGCTCACCACCGGCAGGGGAGGGCTACGAGCAGTACTTC. It codes for CASSPPAGEGYEQYF.

The chain recombines TRBV30 with TRBJ1-1, with 12 bases lining up with TRBD1. J gave up 0 bases and V 5 bases, and 1 base lay outside the gene matches. Germline V gene sequence: CDR1 GTSNPN, CDR2 SVGIG (reference sequence). The CDR3 spans 14 residues. CDR3 sequence reads: CAWGTGGMNTEAFF. CDR3 in DNA: TGTGCCTGGGGGACAGGGGGCATGAACACTGAAGCTTTCTTT.

J is TRBJ1-2 and V is TRBV27; D is uncertain. The germline CDR1 and CDR2 sequences are MNHEY and SMNVEV (reference sequence). V was clipped by 3 bases and J by 0 bases, with 5 bases between them. The CDR3 is 13 residues long. CDR3 amino acids: CASSFNSNYGYTF. CDR3 in DNA: TGTGCCAGCAGTTTTAACTCTAACTATGGCTACACCTTC.

The gene calls are TRBV4-2 and TRBJ2-6; 7 positions agree with TRBD2. The CDR3 consists of 20 residues. Per the germline V gene, CDR1 is LGHNA and CDR2 is YNFKEQ. Trimming took 4 bases from V and 1 from J; bases not matched to a gene: 16. This CDR3 is CASSPRARGVVGSGANVLTF. CDR3 in DNA: TGTGCCAGCAGCCCCCGGGCCCGGGGGGTGGTGGGATCTGGGGCCAACGTCCTGACTTTC.

This chain joins TRBV9 and TRBJ1-2; D uncertain. The V gene's germline CDR1 is SGDLS and CDR2 YYNGEE. Trimming removed 5 bases at V and 7 bases at J, with 9 bases between. This CDR3 is built from 11 residues. CDR3 sequence (DNA): TGTGCCAGCAGTGAAGCTTCTGGCTACACCTTC. Protein product: CASSEASGYTF.

The V call is TRBV19, the J call TRBJ1-1, with unresolved D. The CDR3 length is 12 residues. From germline, CDR1 is LNHDA and CDR2 SQIVND (reference sequence). The ends were cut back, 0 bases at V and 7 bases at J, with 6 bases in the middle. The CDR3 loop reads CASSIDDREAFF. The CDR3 bases are TGTGCCAGTAGTATAGATGACCGTGAAGCTTTCTTT.

The V call is TRBV5-6, the J call TRBJ2-7; tentatively, D is TRBD2 (5 bases). The CDR3 has 14 amino acids. Germline assignment: CDR1 SGHDT and CDR2 YYEEEE. V was pared by 0 bases and J by 6 bases, with 13 bases between. Here the CDR3 reads CASSLGERRGEQYF. As DNA, the CDR3 is TGTGCCAGCAGCTTGGGGGAGAGAAGAGGCGAGCAGTACTTC.

CDR3 DNA: TGTGCCAGCAGCGACGGAGGCTACGAGCAGTACTTC. Its protein is CASSDGGYEQYF. This rearrangement joins TRBV9 to TRBJ2-7, with D possibly matching TRBD2 (5 bases). Germline V gene lookup returns CDR1 SGDLS and CDR2 YYNGEE. The CDR3 is 12 amino acids. V was shortened by 3 bases and J by 3 bases, with 7 bases between the two germline ends.

The chain has TRBV28 and TRBJ2-7; D is ambiguous. CDR3 length: 13 amino acids. V was pared by 8 bases and J by 4 bases, with 15 bases between. Germline CDR1 and CDR2: MDHEN and SYDVKM. The CDR3 region is CASSNPRVYEQYF. CDR3 DNA sequence: TGTGCCAGCTCGAATCCCCGGGTATACGAGCAGTACTTC.

The V and J genes are TRBV5-4 and TRBJ2-1; 14 bases line up with TRBD2. CDR1 is SGHNT, CDR2 YYREEE, per germline (reference sequence). The trim removed 6 bases at V and 9 bases at J, leaving 5 bases unmatched. There are 14 residues in the CDR3. This CDR3 is CASKGLAGDGEQFF. The CDR3, as DNA: TGTGCCAGCAAGGGACTAGCGGGAGATGGTGAGCAGTTCTTC.

The DNA for the CDR3 is TGTGCCAGCAGTGAACTGTACACCGGGGAGCTGTTTTTT. This codes for CASSELYTGELFF. The chain recombines TRBV2 with TRBJ2-2; D is unclear. Germline CDR1 is SNHLY and CDR2 is FYNNEI. The CDR3 is 13 residues long. V gave up 2 bases and J gave up 3 bases, with 4 bases separating them.

The V and J genes are TRBV4-1 and TRBJ2-3; D is unresolved. This CDR3 has 16 residues. The germline CDR1 and CDR2 sequences are MGHRA and YSYEKL. The ends were cut back, 0 bases at V and 2 bases at J, with 12 bases in the middle. CDR3 bases: TGCGCCAGCAGCCAAGAGCCCAGCCCCTACACAGATACGCAGTATTTT. Its translation is CASSQEPSPYTDTQYF.

This chain connects TRBV5-6 to TRBJ2-7; D gene unclear. The V gene lost 4 bases and the J gene lost 2 bases, with 7 bases spanning the gap. The germline V gene encodes CDR1 SGHDT and CDR2 YYEEEE. The CDR3 runs to 12 residues. CDR3 DNA: TGTGCCAGCAGCCTATTAACCTACGAGCAGTACTTC. Its protein is CASSLLTYEQYF.

The chain recombines TRBV30 with TRBJ1-2; the match to TRBD1 covers 8 bases. The V segment lost 3 bases and the J segment 7 bases; nucleotides outside the gene matches: 7. From germline, CDR1 is GTSNPN and CDR2 SVGIG (reference sequence). The CDR3 runs to 13 residues. The CDR3 DNA reads TGTGCCTGGAGCCAGGGGGCGCGGCGTGGCTACACCTTC. This codes for CAWSQGARRGYTF.

V gene TRBV15 combines with J gene TRBJ2-1; 7 bases fit TRBD2. This CDR3 contains 16 residues. Per the germline V gene, CDR1 is LNHNV and CDR2 is YYDKDF (reference sequence). V was clipped by 5 bases and J by 6 bases; unmatched bases: 13. CDR3 bases: TGTGCCACCAGCCTACGCGGGTTTGGGAGGGTCAATGAGCAGTTCTTC. Amino acids: CATSLRGFGRVNEQFF.

V is TRBV30 and J is TRBJ2-7; TRBD1 matches 8 bases. The CDR3 is 17 amino acids. Germline V gives CDR1 GTSNPN, CDR2 SVGIG (reference sequence). Trimming cost V 3 bases and J 1 base; bases outside gene matches: 14. CDR3 DNA: TGTGCCTGGAGGGAAGGGTCAGGGGGCCCTTTGTCCTACGAGCAGTACTTC. Translation: CAWREGSGGPLSYEQYF.

This chain links TRBV29-1 with TRBJ2-5; TRBD1 matches 8 bases. This CDR3 is built from 16 residues. Trimming cost V 2 bases and J 4 bases; bases outside gene matches: 12. Germline CDR1 is SQVTM and CDR2 is ANQGSEA. Written as DNA, the CDR3 is TGCAGCGTTGAACCCCGCCCGGACAGGGTATTAGAGACCCAGTACTTC. Its protein product is CSVEPRPDRVLETQYF.

V is TRBV6-5 and J is TRBJ1-3, with D possibly being TRBD1 (5 bases). The germline V and J ends were trimmed by 5 bases and 3 bases, with 8 bases remaining between them. The CDR3 loop spans 13 amino acids. The V gene's germline CDR1 is MNHEY and CDR2 SVGAGI. The CDR3 DNA reads TGTGCCAGCAGTACAGGCAGTGGAAACACCATATATTTT. This encodes CASSTGSGNTIYF.

V gene TRBV19 combines with J gene TRBJ1-1; D gene ambiguous. Germline V gene lookup returns CDR1 LNHDA and CDR2 SQIVND (reference sequence). V was cut by 11 bases and J by 1 base, with 23 bases left in between. The CDR3 length is 16 residues. Here the CDR3 reads CAHSNPSPGPNTEAFF. In nucleotides, the CDR3 is TGTGCCCATTCGAACCCCTCGCCGGGCCCGAACACTGAAGCTTTCTTT.

The chain recombines TRBV28 with TRBJ1-2, with a possible D match to TRBD1 (5 bases). V lost 3 bases to trimming and J lost 5 bases, with 31 bases between them. CDR1 is MDHEN, CDR2 SYDVKM, per germline. This CDR3 is built from 20 residues. CDR3 coding DNA: TGTGCCAGCAGTTTCCGTCCGACGGCCGTCTCGGGGGTTAAACTATATGGCTACACCTTC. As protein: CASSFRPTAVSGVKLYGYTF.

This clone was found a few times. V usage is TRBV25-1 and J usage is TRBJ1-5; no definite D call. The V end lost 2 bases, the J end lost 15 bases, and 11 bases lay between the germline ends. The CDR3 totals 11 residues. Germline V CDR1 and CDR2: MGHDK, SYGVNS. Here the CDR3 reads CASSEGLVWHF. CDR3 coding DNA: TGTGCCAGCAGTGAAGGGTTAGTATGGCATTTT.

The gene calls are TRBV6-5 and TRBJ1-5; 12 nucleotides agree with TRBD1. Germline CDR1 is MNHEY and CDR2 is SVGAGI. This CDR3 region has 15 residues. J gave up 6 bases and V 5 bases, and 5 bases lay outside the gene matches. CDR3 in amino acids: CASSRDRGQAQPQHF. Here the CDR3 DNA reads TGTGCCAGCAGTCGGGACAGGGGGCAGGCTCAGCCCCAGCATTTT.